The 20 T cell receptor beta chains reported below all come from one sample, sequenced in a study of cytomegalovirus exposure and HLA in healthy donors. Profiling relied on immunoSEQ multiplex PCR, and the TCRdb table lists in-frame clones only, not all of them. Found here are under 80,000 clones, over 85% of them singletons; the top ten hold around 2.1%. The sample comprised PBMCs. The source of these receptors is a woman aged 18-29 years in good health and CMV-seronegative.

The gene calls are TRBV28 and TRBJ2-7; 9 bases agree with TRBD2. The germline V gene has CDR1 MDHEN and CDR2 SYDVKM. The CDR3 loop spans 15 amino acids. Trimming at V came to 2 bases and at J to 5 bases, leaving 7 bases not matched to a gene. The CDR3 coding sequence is TGTGCCAGCAGTTTACCCCCGGGACTAGCAAACGAGCAGTACTTC. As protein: CASSLPPGLANEQYF.

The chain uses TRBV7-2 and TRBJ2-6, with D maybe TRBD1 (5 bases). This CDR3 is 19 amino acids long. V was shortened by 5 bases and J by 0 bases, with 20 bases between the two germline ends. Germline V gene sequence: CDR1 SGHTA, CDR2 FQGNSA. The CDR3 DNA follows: TGTGCCAGCAGCCCCCGGCGTGGGGCCCGGAGCTCTGGGGCCAACGTCCTGACTTTC. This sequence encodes CASSPRRGARSSGANVLTF. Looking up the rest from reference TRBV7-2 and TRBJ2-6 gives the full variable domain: GAGVSQSPSNKVTEKGKDVELRCDPISGHTALYWYRQSLGQGLEFLIYFQGNSAPDKSGLPSDRFSAERTGGSVSTLTIQRTQQEDSAVYLCASSPRRGARSSGANVLTFGAGSRLTVL.

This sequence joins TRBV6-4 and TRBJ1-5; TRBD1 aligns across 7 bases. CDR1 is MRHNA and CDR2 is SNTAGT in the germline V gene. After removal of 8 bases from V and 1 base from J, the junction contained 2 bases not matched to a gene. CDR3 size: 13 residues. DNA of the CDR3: TGTGCCAGCTCACAGGGGAGCAATCAGCCCCAGCATTTT. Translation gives CASSQGSNQPQHF.

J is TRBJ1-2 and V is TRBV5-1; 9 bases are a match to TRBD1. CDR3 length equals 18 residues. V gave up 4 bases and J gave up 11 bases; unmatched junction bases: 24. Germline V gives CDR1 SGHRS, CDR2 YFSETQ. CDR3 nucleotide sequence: TGCGCCAGCAGCCCCTCAGCACAGGGGGCGAATCCTAACGTGGGGTACACCTTC. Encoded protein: CASSPSAQGANPNVGYTF.

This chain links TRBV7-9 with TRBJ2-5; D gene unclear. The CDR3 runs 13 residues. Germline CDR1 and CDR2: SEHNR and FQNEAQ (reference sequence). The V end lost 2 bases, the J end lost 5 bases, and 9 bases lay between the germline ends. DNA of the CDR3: TGTGCCAGCAGCTTAAGTGTTACTGAGACCCAGTACTTC. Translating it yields CASSLSVTETQYF.

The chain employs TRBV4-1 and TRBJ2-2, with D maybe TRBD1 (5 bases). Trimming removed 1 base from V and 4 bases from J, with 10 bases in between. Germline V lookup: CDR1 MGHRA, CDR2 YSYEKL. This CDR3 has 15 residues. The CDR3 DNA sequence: TGCGCCAGCAGCCAAGTAGGGGTCCTCACCGGGGAGCTGTTTTTT. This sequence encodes CASSQVGVLTGELFF.

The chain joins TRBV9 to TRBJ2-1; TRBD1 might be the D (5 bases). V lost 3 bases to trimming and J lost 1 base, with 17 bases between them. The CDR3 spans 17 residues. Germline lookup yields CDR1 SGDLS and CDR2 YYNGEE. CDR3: CASSAGLQGRSYNEQFF. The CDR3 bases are TGTGCCAGCAGCGCAGGCCTTCAGGGAAGGTCCTACAATGAGCAGTTCTTC.

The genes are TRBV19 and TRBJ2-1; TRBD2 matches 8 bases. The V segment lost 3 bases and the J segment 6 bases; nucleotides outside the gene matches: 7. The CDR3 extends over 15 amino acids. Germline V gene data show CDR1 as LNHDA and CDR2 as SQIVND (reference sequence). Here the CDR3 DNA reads TGTGCCAGTAGTATGGGAGCGGGGGCCGTCAATGAGCAGTTCTTC. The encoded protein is CASSMGAGAVNEQFF.

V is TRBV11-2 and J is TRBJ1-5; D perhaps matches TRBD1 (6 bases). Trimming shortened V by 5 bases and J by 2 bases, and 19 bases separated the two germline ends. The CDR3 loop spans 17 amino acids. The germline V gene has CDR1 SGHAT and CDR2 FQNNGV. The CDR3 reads CASSPWPVEGGNQPQHF. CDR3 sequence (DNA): TGTGCCAGCAGCCCCTGGCCAGTTGAGGGGGGCAATCAGCCCCAGCATTTT.

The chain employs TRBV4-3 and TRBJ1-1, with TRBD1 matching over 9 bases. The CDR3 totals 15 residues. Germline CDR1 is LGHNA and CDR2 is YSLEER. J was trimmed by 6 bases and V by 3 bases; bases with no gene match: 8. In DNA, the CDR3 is TGCGCCAGCAGCCAGGGACAGGGATTGGGGGCTGAAGCTTTCTTT. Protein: CASSQGQGLGAEAFF.

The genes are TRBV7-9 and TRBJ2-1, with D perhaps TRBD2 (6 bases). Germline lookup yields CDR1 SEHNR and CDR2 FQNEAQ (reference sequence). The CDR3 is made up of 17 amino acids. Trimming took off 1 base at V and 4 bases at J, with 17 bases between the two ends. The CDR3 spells CASSLVLGRGRYNEQFF. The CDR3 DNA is TGTGCCAGCAGCTTAGTACTAGGGCGGGGTAGGTACAATGAGCAGTTCTTC.

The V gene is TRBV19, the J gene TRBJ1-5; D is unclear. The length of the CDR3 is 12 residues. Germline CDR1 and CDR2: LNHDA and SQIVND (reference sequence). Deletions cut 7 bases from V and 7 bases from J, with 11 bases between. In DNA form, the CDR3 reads TGTGCCAGTATGGTGGCGGGGCAGCCCCAGCATTTT. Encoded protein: CASMVAGQPQHF.

As DNA, the CDR3 is TGTGCCAGCAGTAAAGGGACAGGGGAATATAATTCACCCCTCCACTTT. This encodes CASSKGTGEYNSPLHF. V usage is TRBV6-1 and J usage is TRBJ1-6; 10 bases are a match to TRBD1. The germline V gene encodes CDR1 MNHNS and CDR2 SASEGT. V dropped 5 bases and J dropped 4; count of bases not matched to a gene: 5. There are 16 residues in the CDR3.

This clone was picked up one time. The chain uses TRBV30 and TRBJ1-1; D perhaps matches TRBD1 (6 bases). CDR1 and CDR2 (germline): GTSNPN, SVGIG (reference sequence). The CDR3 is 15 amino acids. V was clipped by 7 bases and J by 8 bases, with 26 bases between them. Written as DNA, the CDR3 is TGTGCCTCCCCCCCAACGCGGGTTTCACAGGGCGAAGCTTTCTTT. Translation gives CASPPTRVSQGEAFF.

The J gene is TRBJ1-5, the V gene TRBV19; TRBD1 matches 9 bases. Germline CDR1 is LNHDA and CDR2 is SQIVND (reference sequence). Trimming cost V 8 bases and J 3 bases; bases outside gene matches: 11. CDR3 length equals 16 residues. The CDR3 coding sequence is TGTGCCAGTCTCCGCATCGGACAGGGGATCAATCAGCCCCAGCATTTT. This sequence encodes CASLRIGQGINQPQHF.

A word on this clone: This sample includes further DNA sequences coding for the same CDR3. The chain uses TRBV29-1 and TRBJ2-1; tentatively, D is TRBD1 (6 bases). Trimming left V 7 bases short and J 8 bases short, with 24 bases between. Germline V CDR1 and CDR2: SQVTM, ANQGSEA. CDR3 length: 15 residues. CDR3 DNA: TGCAGCGCTGGAGTCGACAGGCTGGCAGGGGATGAGCAGTTCTTC. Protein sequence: CSAGVDRLAGDEQFF.

The CDR3 DNA reads as TGTGCCAGCAGCTTAGGGGGAGCGAACACTGAAGCTTTCTTT. Its protein product is CASSLGGANTEAFF. V usage is TRBV7-9 and J usage is TRBJ1-1; D call uncertain. V was pared by 1 base and J by 1 base, with 7 bases between. CDR1 is SEHNR and CDR2 is FQNEAQ in the germline V gene (reference sequence). The CDR3 totals 14 residues.

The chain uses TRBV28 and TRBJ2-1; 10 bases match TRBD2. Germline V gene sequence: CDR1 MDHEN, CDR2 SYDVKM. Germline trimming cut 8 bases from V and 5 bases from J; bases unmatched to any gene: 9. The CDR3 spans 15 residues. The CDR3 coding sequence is TGTGCCAGCCACTCTAGCGGGAGTTCTAACAATGAGCAGTTCTTC. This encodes CASHSSGSSNNEQFF.

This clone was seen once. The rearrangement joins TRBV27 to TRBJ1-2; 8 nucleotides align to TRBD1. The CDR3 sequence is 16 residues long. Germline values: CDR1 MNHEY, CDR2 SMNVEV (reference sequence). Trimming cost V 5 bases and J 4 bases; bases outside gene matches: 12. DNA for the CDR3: TGTGCCAGCAGTGCCATCGGACAGGGTCGGTCCTATGGCTACACCTTC. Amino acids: CASSAIGQGRSYGYTF.

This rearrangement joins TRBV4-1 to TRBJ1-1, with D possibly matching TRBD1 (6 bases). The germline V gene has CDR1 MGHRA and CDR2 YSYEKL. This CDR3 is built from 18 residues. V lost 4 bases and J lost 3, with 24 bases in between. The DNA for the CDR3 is TGCGCCAGCAGCCGGAACAGGGTGGGAAGTTACGGCGACACTGAAGCTTTCTTT. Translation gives CASSRNRVGSYGDTEAFF.